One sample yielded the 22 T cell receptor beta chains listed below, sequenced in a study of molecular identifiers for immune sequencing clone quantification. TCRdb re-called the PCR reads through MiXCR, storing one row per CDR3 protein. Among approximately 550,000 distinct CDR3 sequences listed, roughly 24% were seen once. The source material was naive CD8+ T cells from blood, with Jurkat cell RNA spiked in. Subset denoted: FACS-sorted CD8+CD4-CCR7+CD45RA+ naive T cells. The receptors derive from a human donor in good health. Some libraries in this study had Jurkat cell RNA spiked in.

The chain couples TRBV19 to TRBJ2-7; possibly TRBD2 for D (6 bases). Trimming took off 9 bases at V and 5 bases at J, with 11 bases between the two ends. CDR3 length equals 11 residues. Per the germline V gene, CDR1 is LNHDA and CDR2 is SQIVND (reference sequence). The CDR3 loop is CASGRGNEQYF. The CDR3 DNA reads TGTGCCAGCGGCCGGGGGAACGAGCAGTACTTC.

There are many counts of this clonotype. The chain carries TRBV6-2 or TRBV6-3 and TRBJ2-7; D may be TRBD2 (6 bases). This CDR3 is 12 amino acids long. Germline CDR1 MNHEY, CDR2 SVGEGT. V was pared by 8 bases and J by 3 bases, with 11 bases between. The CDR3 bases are TGTGCCAGCTCGGTCGGGAGCTACGAGCAGTACTTC. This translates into CASSVGSYEQYF.

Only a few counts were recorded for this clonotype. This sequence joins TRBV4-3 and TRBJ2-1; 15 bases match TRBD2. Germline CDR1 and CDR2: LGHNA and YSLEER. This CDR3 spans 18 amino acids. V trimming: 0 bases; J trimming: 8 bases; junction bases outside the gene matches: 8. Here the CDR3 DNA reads TGCGCCAGCAGCCAAGATCGAGGACTAGCGGGGGGGCCGTATGAGCAGTTCTTC. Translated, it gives CASSQDRGLAGGPYEQFF.

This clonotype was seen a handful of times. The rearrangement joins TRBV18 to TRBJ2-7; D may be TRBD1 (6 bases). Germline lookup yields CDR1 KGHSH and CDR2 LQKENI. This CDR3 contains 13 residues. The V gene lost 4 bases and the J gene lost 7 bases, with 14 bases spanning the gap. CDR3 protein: CASSLQGLEEQYF. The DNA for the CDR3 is TGTGCCAGCTCACTCCAGGGGTTGGAAGAGCAGTACTTC.

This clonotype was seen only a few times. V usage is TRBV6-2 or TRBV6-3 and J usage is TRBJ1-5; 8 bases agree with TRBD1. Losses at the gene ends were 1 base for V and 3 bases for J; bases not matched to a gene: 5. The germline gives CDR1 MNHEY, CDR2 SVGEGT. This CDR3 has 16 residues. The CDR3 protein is CASSYFQGAVNQPQHF. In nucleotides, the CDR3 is TGTGCCAGCAGTTACTTCCAGGGGGCGGTCAATCAGCCCCAGCATTTT.

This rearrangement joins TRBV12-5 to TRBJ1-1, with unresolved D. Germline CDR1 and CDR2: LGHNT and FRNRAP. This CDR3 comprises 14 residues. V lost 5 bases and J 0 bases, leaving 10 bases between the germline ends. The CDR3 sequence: CASGHWPVNTEAFF. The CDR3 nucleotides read TGTGCTAGTGGTCATTGGCCCGTGAACACTGAAGCTTTCTTT.

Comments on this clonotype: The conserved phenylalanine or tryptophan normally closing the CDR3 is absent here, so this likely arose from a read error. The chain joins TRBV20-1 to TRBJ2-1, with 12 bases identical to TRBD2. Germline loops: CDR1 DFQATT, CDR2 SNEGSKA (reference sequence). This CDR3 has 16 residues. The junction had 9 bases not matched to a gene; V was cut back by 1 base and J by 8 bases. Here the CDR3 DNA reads TGCAGTGCTAGAGCCGTGACTAGCGGGAGTAGCGATGAGCAGTTCTCC. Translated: CSARAVTSGSSDEQFS.

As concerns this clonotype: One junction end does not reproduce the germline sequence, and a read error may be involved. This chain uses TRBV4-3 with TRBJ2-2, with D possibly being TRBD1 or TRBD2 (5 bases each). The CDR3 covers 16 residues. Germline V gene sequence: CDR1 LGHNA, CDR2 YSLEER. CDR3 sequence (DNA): TGCGCCAGCAGCCAAGATAGGGCAGCTTACACCGGGGCGCTGTTTTTT. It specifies CASSQDRAAYTGALFF.

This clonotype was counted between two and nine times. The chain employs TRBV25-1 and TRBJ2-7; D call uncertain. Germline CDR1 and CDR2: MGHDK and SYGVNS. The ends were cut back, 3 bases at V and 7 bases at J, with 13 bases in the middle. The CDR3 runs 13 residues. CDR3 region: CASSESDLGEQYF. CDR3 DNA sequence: TGTGCCAGCAGTGAGTCAGACCTCGGGGAGCAGTACTTC.

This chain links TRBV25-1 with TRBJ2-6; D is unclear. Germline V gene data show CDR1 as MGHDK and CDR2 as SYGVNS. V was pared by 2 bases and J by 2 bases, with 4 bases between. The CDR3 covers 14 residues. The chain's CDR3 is CASSEGTGANVLTF. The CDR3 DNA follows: TGTGCCAGCAGTGAAGGCACTGGGGCCAACGTCCTGACTTTC.

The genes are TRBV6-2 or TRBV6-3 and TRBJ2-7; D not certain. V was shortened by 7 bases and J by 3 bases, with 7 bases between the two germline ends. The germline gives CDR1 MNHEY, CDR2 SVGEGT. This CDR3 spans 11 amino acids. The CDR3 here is CASTHYYEQYF. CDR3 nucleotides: TGTGCCAGCACCCACTACTACGAGCAGTACTTC.

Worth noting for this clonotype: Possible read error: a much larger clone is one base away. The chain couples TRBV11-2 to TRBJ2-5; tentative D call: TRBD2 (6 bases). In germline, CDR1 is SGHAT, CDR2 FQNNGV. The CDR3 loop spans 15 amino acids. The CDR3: CASSLGAGYTETLYF. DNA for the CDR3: TGTGCCAGCAGCTTAGGGGCGGGGTACACCGAGACCCTGTACTTC.

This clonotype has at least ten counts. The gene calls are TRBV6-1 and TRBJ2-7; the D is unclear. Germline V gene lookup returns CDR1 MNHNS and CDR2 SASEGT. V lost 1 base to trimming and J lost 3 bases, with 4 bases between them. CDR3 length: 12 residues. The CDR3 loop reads CASSEGNYEQYF. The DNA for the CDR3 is TGTGCCAGCAGTGAAGGGAACTACGAGCAGTACTTC.

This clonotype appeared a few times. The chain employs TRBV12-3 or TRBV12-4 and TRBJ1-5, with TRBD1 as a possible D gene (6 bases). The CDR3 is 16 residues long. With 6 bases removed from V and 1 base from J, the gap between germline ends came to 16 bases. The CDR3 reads CASSPGQLVSNQPQHF. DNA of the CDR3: TGTGCCAGCAGCCCCGGACAGCTAGTGAGCAATCAGCCCCAGCATTTT.

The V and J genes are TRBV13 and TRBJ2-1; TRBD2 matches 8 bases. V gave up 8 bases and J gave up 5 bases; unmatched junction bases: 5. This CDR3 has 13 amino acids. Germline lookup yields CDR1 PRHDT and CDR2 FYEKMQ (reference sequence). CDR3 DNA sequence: TGTGCCAGCCGGCGGGAGGCCCACAATGAGCAGTTCTTC. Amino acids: CASRREAHNEQFF. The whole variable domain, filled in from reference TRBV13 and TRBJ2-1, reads AAGVIQSPRHLIKEKRETATLKCYPIPRHDTVYWYQQGPGQDPQFLISFYEKMQSDKGSIPDRFSAQQFSDYHSELNMSSLELGDSALYFCASRREAHNEQFFGPGTRLTVL.

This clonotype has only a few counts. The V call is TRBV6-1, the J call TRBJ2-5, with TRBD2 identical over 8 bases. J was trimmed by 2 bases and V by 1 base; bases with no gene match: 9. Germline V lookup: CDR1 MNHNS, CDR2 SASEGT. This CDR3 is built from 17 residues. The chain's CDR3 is CASSEELAGGQQETQYF. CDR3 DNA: TGTGCCAGCAGTGAAGAATTGGCGGGGGGACAACAAGAGACCCAGTACTTC.

The CDR3 DNA reads as TGCGCCAGCAGCCCCCGGGACCCATGGACCCAGTACTTC. Protein product: CASSPRDPWTQYF. The rearrangement joins TRBV5-1 to TRBJ2-5; the D call may be TRBD1 or TRBD2 (5 bases each). In germline, CDR1 is SGHRS, CDR2 YFSETQ. This CDR3 has 13 residues. The germline V and J ends were trimmed by 4 bases and 7 bases, with 14 bases remaining between them.

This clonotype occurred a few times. CDR3 in amino acids: CSAVPLLAALSYEQYF. For the CDR3, the DNA is TGCAGTGCAGTACCCCTACTAGCGGCACTATCCTACGAGCAGTACTTC. The chain couples TRBV20-1 to TRBJ2-7, with 8 bases matching TRBD2. Per the germline V gene, CDR1 is DFQATT and CDR2 is SNEGSKA (reference sequence). V lost 6 bases to trimming and J lost 1 base; unmatched junction nucleotides: 14. The CDR3 runs 16 residues.

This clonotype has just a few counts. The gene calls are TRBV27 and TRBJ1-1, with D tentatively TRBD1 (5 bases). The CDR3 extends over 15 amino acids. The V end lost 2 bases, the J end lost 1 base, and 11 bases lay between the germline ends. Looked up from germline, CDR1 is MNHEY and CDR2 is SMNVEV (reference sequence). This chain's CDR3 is CASSLSGHPNTEAFF. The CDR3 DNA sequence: TGTGCCAGCAGTTTAAGTGGACACCCGAACACTGAAGCTTTCTTT.

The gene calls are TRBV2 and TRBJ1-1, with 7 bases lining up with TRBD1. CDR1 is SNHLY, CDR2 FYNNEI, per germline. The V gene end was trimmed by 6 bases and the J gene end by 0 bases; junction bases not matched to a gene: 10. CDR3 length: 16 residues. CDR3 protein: CASSDPSGQVNTEAFF. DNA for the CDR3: TGTGCCAGCAGCGACCCCTCTGGACAGGTGAACACTGAAGCTTTCTTT.

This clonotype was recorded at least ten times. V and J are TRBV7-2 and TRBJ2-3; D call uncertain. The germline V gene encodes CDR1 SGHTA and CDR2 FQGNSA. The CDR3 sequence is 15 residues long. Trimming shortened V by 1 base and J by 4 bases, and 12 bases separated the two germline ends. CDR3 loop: CASSLDYGPPDTQYF. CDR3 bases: TGTGCCAGCAGCTTAGATTATGGCCCCCCAGATACGCAGTATTTT.

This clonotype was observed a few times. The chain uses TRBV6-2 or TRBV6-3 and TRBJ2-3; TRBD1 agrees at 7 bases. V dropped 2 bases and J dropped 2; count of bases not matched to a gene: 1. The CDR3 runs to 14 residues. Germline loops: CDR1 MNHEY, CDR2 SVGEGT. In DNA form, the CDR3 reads TGTGCCAGCAGTTACGACAGGGTCACAGATACGCAGTATTTT. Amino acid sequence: CASSYDRVTDTQYF.